What follows is one TCR beta chain and its context. No antigen is known for it. In preparing the TRB cDNA libraries, 5' RACE with UMI labels was used. Using the 5' RACE reads, TCRdb records one entry per CDR3 protein without DNA. The sample holds 130,000 to 150,000 distinct CDR3 sequences. This CDR3 region has 16 residues. Per the germline V gene, CDR1 is MNHEY and CDR2 is SVGEGT. This entry is derived from a study of CXCR3-negative and CXCR3-positive naive CD8 T cells. Regarding the study as a whole: More hydrophobic TRB CDR3s occurred in CXCR3-positive than in CXCR3-negative naive cells.

The source material was naive CXCR3+ CD8+ T cells from blood. The subset denotes: CD45RO-CCR7+CD27+CD95- naive CD8+ T cells expressing CXCR3 (TNR3+). The clonotype originates from a human donor in good health. Some clones in this sample may be carry-over from other donors' samples. The rearrangement links TRBV6-2 or TRBV6-3 to TRBJ2-7; TCRdb's D call of TRBD1 is untestable without DNA. The CDR3: CASSYFDSPGGHEQYF.